These 14 T cell receptor beta chains share one sample of origin, sequenced in a study of patients and donors after allogeneic stem cell transplantation. TCRdb re-analysed the RT-PCR reads in MiXCR, keeping a single row per CDR3 protein. This sample has around 240,000 distinct CDR3 sequences, with 13% to 15% found just once. Source material: blood, either unsorted or a sorted T cell fraction (not recorded which). The origin of the receptors is a human donor who was either an allogeneic HSCT recipient or a stem cell or donor lymphocyte infusion donor (not recorded which). It is not recorded whose cells these are; they may come from a transplant donor.

The sample holds a few counts of this clonotype. The chain uses TRBV4-1 and TRBJ2-7; 8 bases are shared with TRBD1. Germline CDR1 MGHRA, CDR2 YSYEKL. The junction had 14 bases not matched to a gene; V was cut back by 2 bases and J by 2 bases. The CDR3 has 18 residues. The DNA of the CDR3 is TGCGCCAGCAGCCAAACTCGTCGACAGGGGACCAAACCCTACGAGCAGTACTTC. It translates to CASSQTRRQGTKPYEQYF.

The sample holds a few counts of this clonotype. The chain carries TRBV28 and TRBJ2-5; D not resolved. CDR3 length: 12 residues. Germline V CDR1 and CDR2: MDHEN, SYDVKM. Trimming shortened V by 4 bases and J by 5 bases, and 8 bases separated the two germline ends. CDR3: CASSSPLETQYF. The CDR3 DNA reads TGTGCCAGCAGTTCCCCCTTGGAGACCCAGTACTTC.

A note on this clonotype: This could be a read error, since a much larger clone is one nucleotide away. The CDR3 reads CSVEYALTGKLFF. In DNA form, the CDR3 reads TGCAGCGTTGAATACGCCCTCACCGGGAAGCTGTTTTTT. The chain joins TRBV29-1 to TRBJ2-2; a possible D gene is TRBD2 (5 bases). The CDR3 runs to 13 residues. CDR1 is SQVTM, CDR2 ANQGSEA, per germline.

This chain joins TRBV7-9 and TRBJ2-1; TRBD2 matches at 12 bases. V was pared by 1 base and J by 3 bases, with 1 base of the junction left unmatched. The CDR3 totals 16 residues. Germline V gives CDR1 SEHNR, CDR2 FQNEAQ (reference sequence). CDR3 region: CASSLGTSGVYNEQFF. The CDR3 DNA sequence: TGTGCCAGCAGCTTAGGGACTAGCGGGGTCTACAATGAGCAGTTCTTC. Full variable domain (rest looked up from reference TRBV7-9 and TRBJ2-1): DTGVSQNPRHKITKRGQNVTFRCDPISEHNRLYWYRQTLGQGPEFLTYFQNEAQLEKSRLLSDRFSAERPKGSFSTLEIQRTEQGDSAMYLCASSLGTSGVYNEQFFGPGTRLTVL.

The chain carries TRBV19 and TRBJ2-5; D possibly corresponds to TRBD2 (6 bases). The CDR3 sequence is 14 residues long. V lost 7 bases and J 7 bases, leaving 19 bases between the germline ends. Germline CDR1 and CDR2: LNHDA and SQIVND (reference sequence). For the CDR3, the DNA is TGTGCCAGTATTGCGGGGTCCGGTCGGGGGACCCAGTACTTC. Its protein product is CASIAGSGRGTQYF.

This clonotype was counted only a few times. The chain joins TRBV5-1 to TRBJ2-3; D is possibly TRBD2 (6 bases). The V gene lost 3 bases and the J gene lost 5 bases, with 10 bases spanning the gap. The CDR3 has 13 residues. Germline V gene lookup returns CDR1 SGHRS and CDR2 YFSETQ. The CDR3 sequence: CASSSSTRDTQYF. As DNA, the CDR3 is TGCGCCAGCAGCTCATCGACTAGAGATACGCAGTATTTT.

V gene TRBV6-5 combines with J gene TRBJ1-1, with 7 positions matching TRBD1. The CDR3 has 18 amino acids. CDR1 MNHEY and CDR2 SVGAGI come from the germline V gene. With 2 bases clipped from V and 4 bases from J, the junction kept 16 bases outside the gene matches. The CDR3 coding sequence is TGTGCCAGCAGTTACATGGTTCCGGGACAGCACAGGGCCACTGAAGCTTTCTTT. Translation: CASSYMVPGQHRATEAFF.

This clonotype was found many times. V and J are TRBV20-1 and TRBJ2-7, with a tentative D call TRBD2 (6 bases). The CDR3 has 12 amino acids. Trimming took off 5 bases at V and 2 bases at J, with 10 bases between the two ends. Looked up from germline, CDR1 is DFQATT and CDR2 is SNEGSKA (reference sequence). CDR3 bases: TGCAGTGCTGGGGACTTCCCCTACGAGCAGTACTTC. Amino acid sequence: CSAGDFPYEQYF.

This clonotype was observed many times. CDR3 nucleotide sequence: TGCGCCAGCAGCGCAAACTCAGAGACCCAGTACTTC. As protein: CASSANSETQYF. The chain has TRBV5-1 and TRBJ2-5; D is unclear. Trimming pared 4 bases from V and 4 bases from J, leaving 8 bases between. There are 12 residues in the CDR3. The germline V gene has CDR1 SGHRS and CDR2 YFSETQ.

The rearrangement joins TRBV5-8 to TRBJ1-1; D not resolved. Germline lookup yields CDR1 SGHTS and CDR2 YDEGEE. Trimming left V 6 bases short and J 1 base short, with 19 bases between. The CDR3 totals 16 residues. The CDR3 sequence is CASISLSFAWNTEAFF. DNA of the CDR3: TGTGCCAGCATTTCCCTTAGCTTTGCGTGGAACACTGAAGCTTTCTTT.

This clonotype has at least ten counts. V and J are TRBV4-1 and TRBJ1-6; the match to TRBD1 covers 7 bases. Germline CDR1 is MGHRA and CDR2 is YSYEKL. CDR3 size: 14 residues. The V segment lost 4 bases and the J segment 8 bases; nucleotides outside the gene matches: 5. The CDR3 DNA is TGCGCCAGCAGCCTTAGACAGGGTGATTCACCCCTCCACTTT. This codes for CASSLRQGDSPLHF.

In its sample, this clonotype was seen a few times. This chain joins TRBV7-2 and TRBJ2-7; unclear D gene. Germline values: CDR1 SGHTA, CDR2 FQGNSA. The CDR3 extends over 12 amino acids. Trimming stripped 2 bases from V and 6 bases from J, with 8 bases between. The DNA of the CDR3 is TGTGCCAGCAGCTTACCCCATCTCGAGCAGTACTTC. This encodes CASSLPHLEQYF.

This clonotype was observed at least ten times. The chain carries TRBV5-6 and TRBJ1-2; possible D gene TRBD1, 5 bases. V lost 4 bases, J lost 3 bases, and 16 bases lay in between. The germline V gene has CDR1 SGHDT and CDR2 YYEEEE. The CDR3 is 15 amino acids. This chain's CDR3 is CASSGHRDVDYGYTF. The CDR3 DNA is TGTGCCAGCAGCGGCCACCGGGACGTCGACTATGGCTACACCTTC.

This clonotype was detected only once. The chain joins TRBV5-1 to TRBJ1-1; D is unclear. The CDR3 totals 13 residues. Trimming took 4 bases from V and 0 from J, leaving 7 bases between them. CDR1 is SGHRS and CDR2 is YFSETQ in the germline V gene. The CDR3 is CASSPSVNTEAFF. The CDR3 region has the DNA TGCGCCAGCAGCCCGTCCGTGAACACTGAAGCTTTCTTT.